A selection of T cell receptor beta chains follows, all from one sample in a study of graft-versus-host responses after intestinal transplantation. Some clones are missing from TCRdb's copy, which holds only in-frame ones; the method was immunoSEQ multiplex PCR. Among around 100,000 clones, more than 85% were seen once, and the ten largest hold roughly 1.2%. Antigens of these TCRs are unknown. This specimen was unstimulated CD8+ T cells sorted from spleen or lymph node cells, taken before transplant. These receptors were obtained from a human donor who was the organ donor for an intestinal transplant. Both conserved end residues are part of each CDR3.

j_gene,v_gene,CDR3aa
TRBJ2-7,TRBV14,CASSSTGSSSYEQYF
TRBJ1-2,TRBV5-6,CASSLVTGANYGYTF
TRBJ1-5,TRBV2,CASLAGGRYGNQPQHF
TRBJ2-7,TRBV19,CASSNRQDPGEQYF
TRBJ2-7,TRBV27,CASSPDRGLLFF
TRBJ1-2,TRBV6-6,CASSYWTAPYGYTF
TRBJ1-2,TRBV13,CASSLGPSNYGYTF
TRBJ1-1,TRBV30,CAWMAGLNTEAFF
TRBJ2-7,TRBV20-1,CSAGINYEQYF
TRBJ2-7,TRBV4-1,CASSQDLSGRAEEQYF